One and the same sample provided the 28 T cell receptor beta chains below, sequenced in a study of shared clonotypes between healthy human individuals (dated by TCRdb to 2018 to 2021). Receptor libraries were prepared by the immunoSEQ multiplex PCR assay. Not all clones reach the TCRdb copy of this immuneACCESS table, which keeps in-frame sequences only. Checked studies attribute under half of the gap to unresolved V genes and leave the rest unexplained. In this sample the table shows some 2 million clones, 90% to 95% of which occur a single time. Clones ranked in the top ten supply 0.13% of the sample. Sequences were obtained from naive CD4+ T cells sorted from blood. According to the study, the label for this sample's cell subset or site signals: CD45RA+ positively selected. These receptors originate from a man between 18 and 29 years old in good health.

V gene TRBV7-2 combines with J gene TRBJ1-2; D might be TRBD1 (5 bases). This CDR3 is built from 13 residues. With 2 bases removed from V and 5 bases from J, the gap between germline ends came to 9 bases. Germline V gene data show CDR1 as SGHTA and CDR2 as FQGNSA. CDR3 in DNA: TGTGCCAGCAGCTTACCGGGGCTATATGGCTACACCTTC. Protein product: CASSLPGLYGYTF.

The J gene is TRBJ1-4, the V gene TRBV5-4; D possibly corresponds to TRBD1 (5 bases). This CDR3 contains 13 residues. Germline CDR1 is SGHNT and CDR2 is YYREEE (reference sequence). Between the trimmed V and J ends, which lost 5 bases and 8 bases, there was a span of 13 bases. DNA for the CDR3: TGTGCCAGCAGTCCTACCCGGGGGGAAAAACTGTTTTTT. Translated: CASSPTRGEKLFF.

The CDR3 spells CAGRTGLGLNTEAFF. Written as DNA, the CDR3 is TGTGCCGGCAGGACAGGGCTAGGGTTGAACACTGAAGCTTTCTTT. The J gene is TRBJ1-1, the V gene TRBV10-3; 8 bases are a match to TRBD1. This CDR3 has 15 residues. Trimming cost V 11 bases and J 0 bases; bases outside gene matches: 11. Germline-derived CDR1 and CDR2 are ENHRY and SYGVKD.

This chain links TRBV4-1 with TRBJ2-7; possibly TRBD2 for D (6 bases). CDR1 and CDR2 from the germline V gene are MGHRA and YSYEKL. The length of the CDR3 is 14 residues. V was shortened by 4 bases and J by 0 bases, with 10 bases between the two germline ends. CDR3 in amino acids: CASSPGLFSYEQYF. The DNA of the CDR3 is TGCGCCAGCAGCCCGGGACTTTTCTCCTACGAGCAGTACTTC.

This clone was seen once. V is TRBV7-9 and J is TRBJ1-2; a weak D match, TRBD1 (5 bases). The CDR3 consists of 15 residues. Trimming left V 3 bases short and J 1 base short, with 12 bases between. Germline V gene data show CDR1 as SEHNR and CDR2 as FQNEAQ (reference sequence). The CDR3 nucleotides read TGTGCCAGCAGCTTTCCCGGGACGGATAACTATGGCTACACCTTC. Residues: CASSFPGTDNYGYTF.

The chain carries TRBV27 and TRBJ1-2; the D is unclear. Germline V gene data show CDR1 as MNHEY and CDR2 as SMNVEV (reference sequence). This CDR3 region has 13 residues. V was pared by 4 bases and J by 4 bases, with 10 bases between. The CDR3 DNA reads as TGTGCCAGCAGTTCTTCTGTCCCCTATGGCTACACCTTC. Translation: CASSSSVPYGYTF.

The CDR3 DNA reads TGTGCCAGCAGCTCCGCTCTAGCGGGAGGAACCTACGAGCAGTACTTC. It codes for CASSSALAGGTYEQYF. The J gene is TRBJ2-7, the V gene TRBV7-2; 11 positions agree with TRBD2. The CDR3 is 16 amino acids. Germline loops: CDR1 SGHTA, CDR2 FQGNSA. V trimming: 4 bases; J trimming: 2 bases; junction bases outside the gene matches: 7.

This chain connects TRBV7-6 to TRBJ1-4; tentatively, D is TRBD1 (6 bases). CDR3 length: 15 residues. V was cut by 1 base and J by 4 bases, with 10 bases left in between. Germline CDR1 SGHVS, CDR2 FNYEAQ. CDR3 protein: CASSLVGGINEKLFF. Here the CDR3 DNA reads TGTGCCAGCAGCTTAGTAGGGGGAATTAATGAAAAACTGTTTTTT.

The chain is built from TRBV9 and TRBJ2-7; no clear D gene. The germline CDR1 and CDR2 sequences are SGDLS and YYNGEE. This CDR3 contains 16 residues. Trimming cost V 0 bases and J 0 bases, with 13 bases left between them. In nucleotides, the CDR3 is TGTGCCAGCAGCGTAGACATTGGGCAGAGCTCCTACGAGCAGTACTTC. Translating it yields CASSVDIGQSSYEQYF.

The CDR3 DNA sequence: TGCAGCGTTCCTAGCGGGAACACAGATACGCAGTATTTT. Amino acid sequence: CSVPSGNTDTQYF. The chain recombines TRBV29-1 with TRBJ2-3, with TRBD2 matching 9 bases. Germline CDR1 reads SQVTM; CDR2 reads ANQGSEA. V shed 5 bases, J shed 2 bases, and the junction held 2 bases outside the gene matches. The CDR3 runs 13 residues.

The count of this clone is one. The chain joins TRBV5-6 to TRBJ2-3; 9 bases are shared with TRBD2. The CDR3 has 17 residues. CDR1 SGHDT and CDR2 YYEEEE come from the germline V gene. The V segment lost 5 bases and the J segment 0 bases; nucleotides outside the gene matches: 10. The DNA for the CDR3 is TGTGCCAGCAGGGTTTCTCTAGCGGGGAAGAGCACAGATACGCAGTATTTT. This sequence encodes CASRVSLAGKSTDTQYF.

The rearrangement joins TRBV29-1 to TRBJ2-7, with no clear D. V was cut by 7 bases and J by 3 bases, with 13 bases left in between. Germline assignment: CDR1 SQVTM and CDR2 ANQGSEA. This CDR3 has 12 amino acids. CDR3 coding DNA: TGCAGCGGGACGACTGACATCTACGAGCAGTACTTC. Translation: CSGTTDIYEQYF.

The V and J genes are TRBV9 and TRBJ2-1, with 10 bases that match TRBD2. CDR3 length equals 16 residues. The V and J ends lost 0 bases and 6 bases, in that order; junction bases with no gene match: 6. The V gene's germline CDR1 is SGDLS and CDR2 YYNGEE. Here the CDR3 reads CASSVASGSITNEQFF. CDR3 sequence (DNA): TGTGCCAGCAGCGTAGCTAGCGGGAGCATCACCAATGAGCAGTTCTTC.

In the case of this clone: In the same sample, other DNA sequences code for this CDR3. The CDR3 bases are TGTGCCACCAGCAGAGCGGGGAACACTGAAGCTTTCTTT. It is translated as CATSRAGNTEAFF. This chain joins TRBV15 and TRBJ1-1; D gene unclear. The germline gives CDR1 LNHNV, CDR2 YYDKDF (reference sequence). The CDR3 is 13 residues long. Trimming stripped 1 base from V and 1 base from J, with 4 bases between.

V and J are TRBV10-3 and TRBJ1-4; 7 bases map to TRBD1. The trim removed 6 bases at V and 7 bases at J, leaving 2 bases unmatched. Germline loops: CDR1 ENHRY, CDR2 SYGVKD. The CDR3 consists of 12 residues. CDR3 region: CAIRGTVEKLFF. In DNA form, the CDR3 reads TGTGCCATCAGGGGGACAGTTGAAAAACTGTTTTTT.

Comment on this clone: A junction end diverges from the germline sequence, so it may reflect a read error. The chain recombines TRBV7-2 with TRBJ2-2, with D perhaps TRBD2 (5 bases). Germline CDR1 is SGHTA and CDR2 is FQGNSA. The CDR3 loop spans 14 amino acids. CDR3 region: CASSLNSYPGELLF. DNA for the CDR3: TGTGCCAGCAGCTTAAATTCGTATCCCGGGGAGCTGCTTTTT.

This chain connects TRBV5-1 to TRBJ2-3; 8 bases line up with TRBD2. The CDR3 consists of 16 residues. The V and J ends lost 5 bases and 3 bases, in that order; junction bases with no gene match: 11. CDR1 SGHRS and CDR2 YFSETQ come from the germline V gene. The CDR3 bases are TGCGCCAGCAGTCAGTCCCTAGCGGGTCCGACAGATACGCAGTATTTT. Encoded protein: CASSQSLAGPTDTQYF. The variable domain in full, completed from reference TRBV5-1 and TRBJ2-3, reads KAGVTQTPRYLIKTRGQQVTLSCSPISGHRSVSWYQQTPGQGLQFLFEYFSETQRNKGNFPGRFSGRQFSNSRSEMNVSTLELGDSALYLCASSQSLAGPTDTQYFGPGTRLTVL.

The chain combines TRBV11-2 with TRBJ2-5; D tentatively reads TRBD1 or TRBD2 (5 bases each). Trimming took 1 base from V and 1 from J, leaving 10 bases between them. CDR3 length equals 15 residues. CDR1 is SGHAT and CDR2 is FQNNGV in the germline V gene. The CDR3 DNA sequence: TGTGCCAGCAGCTTAGCCGGGGACGCCCAAGAGACCCAGTACTTC. Its protein product is CASSLAGDAQETQYF.

This chain uses TRBV5-1 with TRBJ2-1, with D hard to call. The germline V gene encodes CDR1 SGHRS and CDR2 YFSETQ. The CDR3 has 15 residues. The ends were cut back, 0 bases at V and 5 bases at J, with 12 bases in the middle. The CDR3 region is CASSLDWGSHNEQFF. DNA of the CDR3: TGCGCCAGCAGCTTGGATTGGGGTTCCCACAATGAGCAGTTCTTC.

The chain is built from TRBV11-2 and TRBJ2-5; 7 bases agree with TRBD2. Germline CDR1 and CDR2: SGHAT and FQNNGV. J lost 7 bases, V lost 1 base, and 9 bases had no gene match. The CDR3 length is 15 residues. The CDR3 sequence: CASSLVRAGVGTQYF. The CDR3 DNA follows: TGTGCCAGCAGCTTAGTTCGGGCGGGAGTGGGGACCCAGTACTTC.

The rearrangement joins TRBV11-2 to TRBJ2-5; TRBD2 aligns across 9 bases. The V and J ends lost 1 base and 4 bases, in that order; junction bases with no gene match: 13. The CDR3 covers 18 residues. Germline V CDR1 and CDR2: SGHAT, FQNNGV. This CDR3 is CASSLGVVSSGDGETQYF. Here the CDR3 DNA reads TGTGCCAGCAGCTTAGGAGTGGTATCTAGCGGGGACGGAGAGACCCAGTACTTC.

V gene TRBV5-6 combines with J gene TRBJ2-7; 8 nucleotides agree with TRBD1. The V and J ends lost 4 bases and 2 bases, in that order; junction bases with no gene match: 2. This CDR3 is built from 13 residues. CDR1 and CDR2 (germline): SGHDT, YYEEEE. This chain's CDR3 is CASSGGQAYEQYF. CDR3 DNA sequence: TGTGCCAGCAGCGGGGGACAGGCCTACGAGCAGTACTTC.

J is TRBJ1-2 and V is TRBV30; D unclear. Germline loops: CDR1 GTSNPN, CDR2 SVGIG (reference sequence). V was shortened by 1 base and J by 4 bases, with 7 bases between the two germline ends. This CDR3 contains 12 residues. This CDR3 is CAWSARSYGYTF. CDR3 nucleotide sequence: TGTGCCTGGAGTGCCCGGTCCTATGGCTACACCTTC.

The gene calls are TRBV30 and TRBJ2-3, with D unresolved. This CDR3 comprises 12 residues. CDR1 and CDR2 from the germline V gene are GTSNPN and SVGIG (reference sequence). Trimming removed 1 base from V and 15 bases from J, with 17 bases in between. The CDR3 nucleotides are TGTGCCTGGAGTGCAGAAGCCCTCTCCGCTTATTTT. The encoded protein is CAWSAEALSAYF.

CDR3 residues: CASSLVIGYGYTF. CDR3 coding DNA: TGTGCCAGCAGTTTAGTTATCGGCTATGGCTACACCTTC. This sequence joins TRBV27 and TRBJ1-2; no reliable D call. The CDR3 is made up of 13 amino acids. CDR1 is MNHEY and CDR2 is SMNVEV in the germline V gene (reference sequence). The V end lost 2 bases, the J end lost 4 bases, and 8 bases lay between the germline ends.

The chain couples TRBV5-4 to TRBJ1-3, with 7 bases matching TRBD1. The CDR3 is made up of 17 amino acids. Trimming removed 1 base from V and 0 bases from J; junction bases left unmatched: 7. Per germline, CDR1 SGHNT and CDR2 YYREEE (reference sequence). CDR3 coding DNA: TGTGCCAGCAGCTTGACAGGGGCCAACCCCTCTGGAAACACCATATATTTT. Its translation: CASSLTGANPSGNTIYF.

The chain links TRBV7-9 to TRBJ1-3; unclear D gene. CDR3 size: 15 residues. Per the germline V gene, CDR1 is SEHNR and CDR2 is FQNEAQ (reference sequence). Trimming removed 5 bases from V and 0 bases from J, with 11 bases in between. The DNA of the CDR3 is TGTGCCAGCAGCCGACTATTGAGCTCTGGAAACACCATATATTTT. Translated, it gives CASSRLLSSGNTIYF. The full variable domain, its missing parts supplied by reference TRBV7-9 and TRBJ1-3, is DTGVSQNPRHKITKRGQNVTFRCDPISEHNRLYWYRQTLGQGPEFLTYFQNEAQLEKSRLLSDRFSAERPKGSFSTLEIQRTEQGDSAMYLCASSRLLSSGNTIYFGEGSWLTVV.

The rearrangement joins TRBV23-1 to TRBJ1-2; possible D gene TRBD1, 5 bases. TRBV23-1 is labeled an ORF, and its function is uncertain. V lost 2 bases, J lost 5 bases, and 18 bases lay in between. This CDR3 has 16 residues. Here the CDR3 reads CASSQVVAGYRYGYTF. The CDR3 DNA sequence: TGCGCCAGCAGTCAAGTCGTAGCGGGTTACAGGTATGGCTACACCTTC.